Listed below are T cell receptor beta chains from one sample, sequenced in a study of blood T cell repertoires in COVID-19. The data were produced by immunoSEQ multiplex PCR, yet TCRdb's version contains in-frame clones alone and is incomplete. The sample has 120,000 or so clones; around 80% are singletons. The specimen was peripheral blood. Source of these receptors: a man in his forties or fifties with acute or convalescent COVID-19. The CDR3 runs from the conserved cysteine through the conserved F or W. Each record gives: D gene, V gene, clone size, J gene, CDR3 DNA, CDR3 protein. The D gene is left open where the match is weak. Clone size is given for some rows only: seen once, a few or many times, or a class if the clone is expanded.

NA,TRBV5-1,few,TRBJ1-2,TGCGCCAGCAGCCTGAGGGCGGGGGAGGACTATGGCTACACCTTC,CASSLRAGEDYGYTF
NA,TRBV11-2,few,TRBJ1-3,TGTGCCAGCAGCAATTTACAGGATAGCTCTGGAAACACCATATATTTT,CASSNLQDSSGNTIYF
NA,TRBV25-1,once,TRBJ1-6,TGTGCCAGCAGCCCCTCCTTGGAGTCAAGATCACCCCTCCACTTT,CASSPSLESRSPLHF
NA,TRBV7-8,NA,TRBJ2-7,TGTGCCAGCAGCTTAGCGGTTAGGACAGAAGGCTACGAGCAGTACTTC,CASSLAVRTEGYEQYF
NA,TRBV23-1,NA,TRBJ1-1,TGCGCCAGCAGTCCCTCAGGTCAAGCTTTCTTT,CASSPSGQAFF
NA,TRBV21-1,NA,TRBJ1-5,TGTGCCAGCAGCAAAGGCGGAAGGGGGCTATCTATTAATCAGCCCCAGCATTTT,CASSKGGRGLSINQPQHF
NA,TRBV11-2,NA,TRBJ1-1,TGTGCCAGCAGTCCCCCAGGGAACACTGAAGCTTTCTTT,CASSPPGNTEAFF
TRBD2,TRBV10-3,few,TRBJ2-1,TGTGCCATCAACGGGAGGACGAACAATGAGCAGTTCTTC,CAINGRTNNEQFF
NA,TRBV28,NA,TRBJ2-7,TGTGCCAGCACCCGGATTAGGGGTATCGAGCAGTACTTC,CASTRIRGIEQYF
TRBD2,TRBV28,NA,TRBJ2-5,TGTGCCAGCCGGACTAGCGGGAGCAAAGAGACCCAGTACTTC,CASRTSGSKETQYF
NA,TRBV11-2,NA,TRBJ1-1,TGTGCCAGCAGCTTAGTCATGGGGCAACCGAACACTGAAGCTTTCTTT,CASSLVMGQPNTEAFF
NA,TRBV11-2,few,TRBJ1-6,TGTGCCAGCAGCCCCCGGACAGACAATTCACCCCTCCACTTT,CASSPRTDNSPLHF
TRBD2,TRBV5-1,NA,TRBJ2-7,TGCGCCAGCAGCTTGGCTAGCGGGACCCCTTACGAGCAGTACTTC,CASSLASGTPYEQYF